This T cell receptor beta chain was profiled in a study of cytomegalovirus exposure and HLA in healthy donors. Per germline, CDR1 SGDLS and CDR2 YYNGEE. This CDR3 spans 14 amino acids. V was shortened by 2 bases and J by 2 bases, with 10 bases between the two germline ends. The donors were in the roughly 120-subject validation cohort; that cohort was separate from the roughly 660-subject first cohort. With regard to this clone: As yet, its antigen is unknown.

Study-level points and caveats: Roughly 170 TCR beta chains were listed as cytomegalovirus-associated. The tendency of first-cohort TCR clusters to co-occur in the 90 to 150 validation repertoires emerged from a later analysis. In vitro testing confirmed a few CMV-associated chains as specific for CMV antigens.

Data came from immunoSEQ multiplex PCR; TCRdb stores just in-frame clones and leaves some out. This sample has some 310,000 clones, with around 90% found just once. This TCR derives from a young man in good health and CMV-seronegative. The gene calls are TRBV9 and TRBJ2-5, with a tentative D call TRBD1 (6 bases). Material: PBMCs. The CDR3 DNA reads TGTGCCAGCAGCGTCTTAGGGGGACAAGAGACCCAGTACTTC. Translation: CASSVLGGQETQYF.